A single sample gave rise to the 29 T cell receptor beta chains below, sequenced in a study of shared clonotypes between healthy human individuals. Naive CD8 cells lacked CD45RO and underwent positive selection for CCR7, leaving out terminally differentiated effector memory CD45RA+ cells. The table came from immunoSEQ multiplex PCR; TCRdb's copy has only in-frame clones and leaves some out. This sample carries around 2,000,000 clones, about 95% of them seen once, and the ten largest clones take roughly 1%. The specimen sequenced was naive CD8+ T cells sorted from blood. Receptors originate from a young man in good health.

The chain uses TRBV18 and TRBJ2-7; D is possibly TRBD2 (6 bases). The CDR3 extends over 15 amino acids. Trimming took off 2 bases at V and 0 bases at J, with 11 bases between the two ends. The germline V gene encodes CDR1 KGHSH and CDR2 LQKENI. The CDR3, as DNA: TGTGCCAGCTCACCATCGGAGGGGAGCTCCTACGAGCAGTACTTC. Protein product: CASSPSEGSSYEQYF.

This sequence joins TRBV27 and TRBJ1-1; D ambiguous. V dropped 3 bases and J dropped 4 bases, with 9 bases sitting between them. Germline-derived CDR1 and CDR2 are MNHEY and SMNVEV (reference sequence). The CDR3 sequence is 13 residues long. The CDR3, as DNA: TGTGCCAGCAGTTTGGGCGCTAGCACTGAAGCTTTCTTT. Translation: CASSLGASTEAFF.

This clone appeared a single time. The rearrangement joins TRBV29-1 to TRBJ2-7; D unclear. V was pared by 4 bases and J by 0 bases, with 10 bases between. Germline V gene lookup returns CDR1 SQVTM and CDR2 ANQGSEA. The CDR3 covers 13 residues. The CDR3 sequence: CSVGLPSSYEQYF. DNA of the CDR3: TGCAGCGTTGGATTACCGAGCTCCTACGAGCAGTACTTC.

A single count supports this clone. The rearrangement uses TRBV28 and TRBJ1-5; a weak D match, TRBD1 (6 bases). CDR1 MDHEN and CDR2 SYDVKM come from the germline V gene. The CDR3 is made up of 19 amino acids. The V end was cut by 1 base, the J end by 1 base, with 20 bases between. CDR3 DNA sequence: TGTGCCAGCAGTTTATTGGGCCCCACAGGGATTGTGAGCAATCAGCCCCAGCATTTT. Translated, it gives CASSLLGPTGIVSNQPQHF.

The chain combines TRBV11-2 with TRBJ1-1; D might be TRBD1 (5 bases). The CDR3 covers 15 residues. V was clipped by 4 bases and J by 0 bases, with 12 bases between them. Germline V gives CDR1 SGHAT, CDR2 FQNNGV. The CDR3 DNA reads as TGTGCCAGCAGCTCGGGATGGGACCTGAACACTGAAGCTTTCTTT. Protein: CASSSGWDLNTEAFF.

This CDR3 is CASSFSLGENTGELFF. As DNA, the CDR3 is TGTGCCAGCAGTTTTAGTTTGGGGGAGAACACCGGGGAGCTGTTTTTT. The rearrangement links TRBV27 to TRBJ2-2, with D perhaps assigned TRBD1 or TRBD2 (5 bases each). Germline V gives CDR1 MNHEY, CDR2 SMNVEV (reference sequence). This CDR3 comprises 16 residues. Trimming cost V 3 bases and J 1 base, with 12 bases left between them.

The V gene is TRBV7-2, the J gene TRBJ1-1; no definite D call. Germline V gene data show CDR1 as SGHTA and CDR2 as FQGNSA. The V gene lost 0 bases and the J gene lost 7 bases, with 3 bases spanning the gap. There are 11 residues in the CDR3. CDR3 coding DNA: TGTGCCAGCAGCTTAGCGCTTGAAGCTTTCTTT. It codes for CASSLALEAFF.

This chain's CDR3 is CASSSPSSYEQYF. As DNA, the CDR3 is TGTGCCAGCAGCTCCCCCAGCTCCTACGAGCAGTACTTC. The chain combines TRBV11-2 with TRBJ2-7; D uncertain. Germline V CDR1 and CDR2: SGHAT, FQNNGV. The CDR3 is 13 amino acids. Trimming took off 4 bases at V and 0 bases at J, with 7 bases between the two ends. Variable domain in full (rest from reference TRBV11-2 and TRBJ2-7): EAGVAQSPRYKIIEKRQSVAFWCNPISGHATLYWYQQILGQGPKLLIQFQNNGVVDDSQLPKDRFSAERLKGVDSTLKIQPAKLEDSAVYLCASSSPSSYEQYFGPGTRLTVT.

The chain has TRBV4-1 and TRBJ2-1; D possibly corresponds to TRBD2 (6 bases). In germline, CDR1 is MGHRA, CDR2 YSYEKL. This CDR3 region has 17 residues. V shed 3 bases and J shed 6 bases, with 21 bases lying between them. The CDR3 sequence: CASSQSFGTLVPNEQFF. CDR3 sequence (DNA): TGCGCCAGCAGCCAGTCTTTCGGGACTCTGGTCCCCAATGAGCAGTTCTTC.

The chain couples TRBV5-8 to TRBJ2-7; 9 nucleotides align to TRBD1. Germline CDR1 SGHTS, CDR2 YDEGEE. The ends lost 4 bases at V and 3 bases at J; junction bases unmatched: 11. This CDR3 is built from 16 residues. Here the CDR3 DNA reads TGTGCCAGCAGCCCAGCCCCGACAGGGGGAAGCTACGAGCAGTACTTC. Residues: CASSPAPTGGSYEQYF. Looking up the rest from reference TRBV5-8 and TRBJ2-7 gives the full variable domain: EAGVTQSPTHLIKTRGQQATLRCSPISGHTSVYWYQQALGLGLQFLLWYDEGEERNRGNFPPRFSGRQFPNYSSELNVNALELEDSALYLCASSPAPTGGSYEQYFGPGTRLTVT.

Of note for this clone: This sample also contains other DNA sequences that code for the same CDR3. The chain is built from TRBV5-1 and TRBJ2-7, with D uncertain. Per the germline V gene, CDR1 is SGHRS and CDR2 is YFSETQ. This CDR3 is 13 amino acids long. Deletions cut 0 bases from V and 3 bases from J, with 7 bases between. Here the CDR3 reads CASSLVTGYEQYF. CDR3 DNA: TGCGCCAGCAGCTTGGTGACCGGCTACGAGCAGTACTTC.

This rearrangement joins TRBV27 to TRBJ1-2; TRBD1 agrees at 8 bases. Per the germline V gene, CDR1 is MNHEY and CDR2 is SMNVEV (reference sequence). The CDR3 length is 15 residues. Losses at the gene ends were 4 bases for V and 3 bases for J; bases not matched to a gene: 7. CDR3 region: CASSWTGSPYYGYTF. Written as DNA, the CDR3 is TGTGCCAGCAGTTGGACAGGGTCCCCTTACTATGGCTACACCTTC.

The V call is TRBV10-3, the J call TRBJ1-5, with D possibly being TRBD1 (6 bases). The germline V gene encodes CDR1 ENHRY and CDR2 SYGVKD. The ends were cut back, 5 bases at V and 2 bases at J, with 10 bases in the middle. This CDR3 spans 14 amino acids. The CDR3, as DNA: TGTGCCATCAGTCCGGACAGCGGCAATCAGCCCCAGCATTTT. This gives the protein CAISPDSGNQPQHF.

This clone was found once. The chain links TRBV4-2 to TRBJ1-2; D is uncertain. Germline CDR1 LGHNA, CDR2 YNFKEQ. Trimming took 1 base from V and 8 from J, leaving 17 bases between them. The CDR3 length is 15 residues. The CDR3 DNA sequence: TGTGCCAGCAGCCAAGCGGTCGACGGGATTGGAGGCTACACCTTC. Protein product: CASSQAVDGIGGYTF.

V is TRBV18 and J is TRBJ2-3, with 7 nucleotides matching TRBD1. CDR1 is KGHSH and CDR2 is LQKENI in the germline V gene. This CDR3 comprises 16 residues. With V trimmed by 2 bases and J by 3 bases, 8 bases remained unmatched. CDR3 sequence reads: CASSPTKGQTTDTQYF. The DNA for the CDR3 is TGTGCCAGCTCACCAACGAAGGGACAGACGACAGATACGCAGTATTTT.

This chain links TRBV7-6 with TRBJ2-7, with 8 bases that match TRBD2. CDR3 length: 12 residues. Germline V lookup: CDR1 SGHVS, CDR2 FNYEAQ. The trim removed 8 bases at V and 5 bases at J, leaving 5 bases unmatched. CDR3 sequence reads: CASRDGRDEQYF. CDR3 nucleotide sequence: TGTGCCAGCCGAGACGGGAGGGACGAGCAGTACTTC.

The rearrangement links TRBV4-1 to TRBJ1-2, with no clear D. This CDR3 is built from 15 residues. The germline V and J ends were trimmed by 0 bases and 4 bases, with 12 bases remaining between them. Germline loops: CDR1 MGHRA, CDR2 YSYEKL. The DNA of the CDR3 is TGCGCCAGCAGCCAAGATTGGAGGGAGACCTATGGCTACACCTTC. It translates to CASSQDWRETYGYTF.

V usage is TRBV30 and J usage is TRBJ2-5, with TRBD2 matching 10 bases. V lost 8 bases, J lost 5 bases, and 8 bases stayed unmatched. The germline V gene has CDR1 GTSNPN and CDR2 SVGIG (reference sequence). The CDR3 totals 13 residues. The CDR3 region is CATGSGRAETQYF. For the CDR3, the DNA is TGTGCCACGGGAAGCGGGAGGGCCGAGACCCAGTACTTC.

This chain uses TRBV27 with TRBJ2-7, with no clear D. The CDR3 sequence is 15 residues long. CDR1 is MNHEY, CDR2 SMNVEV, per germline (reference sequence). V gave up 5 bases and J gave up 0 bases, with 14 bases separating them. The CDR3 spells CASSLTRYPSYEQYF. CDR3 bases: TGTGCCAGCAGTCTCACACGGTATCCCTCCTACGAGCAGTACTTC.

The chain combines TRBV13 with TRBJ1-2; tentative D call: TRBD1 (6 bases). From germline, CDR1 is PRHDT and CDR2 FYEKMQ (reference sequence). This CDR3 is 13 amino acids long. V was pared by 4 bases and J by 4 bases, with 10 bases between. As DNA, the CDR3 is TGTGCCAGCAGCTCCCAGGGGTTCTATGGCTACACCTTC. Protein sequence: CASSSQGFYGYTF.

Written as DNA, the CDR3 is TGTGCCAGCAGTTTATCGTATCCAGGGCGGGTCTATGGCTACACCTTC. It specifies CASSLSYPGRVYGYTF. The V call is TRBV27, the J call TRBJ1-2, with a possible D match to TRBD1 (5 bases). The CDR3 totals 16 residues. In germline, CDR1 is MNHEY, CDR2 SMNVEV (reference sequence). The V gene lost 0 bases and the J gene lost 4 bases, with 15 bases spanning the gap.

For the CDR3, the DNA is TGTGCCAGCAGCCCGGCTACAGGGCTGTTCTTC. It specifies CASSPATGLFF. The V call is TRBV7-9, the J call TRBJ2-1; possible D gene TRBD1, 6 bases. CDR1 is SEHNR and CDR2 is FQNEAQ in the germline V gene (reference sequence). CDR3 length equals 11 residues. V was clipped by 5 bases and J by 15 bases, with 14 bases between them. Full variable domain (missing parts from reference TRBV7-9 and TRBJ2-1): DTGVSQNPRHKITKRGQNVTFRCDPISEHNRLYWYRQTLGQGPEFLTYFQNEAQLEKSRLLSDRFSAERPKGSFSTLEIQRTEQGDSAMYLCASSPATGLFFGPGTRLTVL.

With respect to this clone: Additional DNA sequences in this sample encode the identical CDR3. The chain has TRBV19 and TRBJ2-7; maybe TRBD1 (6 bases). CDR1 and CDR2 from the germline V gene are LNHDA and SQIVND (reference sequence). The length of the CDR3 is 13 residues. The V gene lost 3 bases and the J gene lost 3 bases, with 9 bases spanning the gap. CDR3 sequence: CASSIGQLYEQYF. DNA for the CDR3: TGTGCCAGTAGTATCGGACAGCTCTACGAGCAGTACTTC.

The chain joins TRBV5-1 to TRBJ2-3; D is possibly TRBD2 (6 bases). Germline V gene sequence: CDR1 SGHRS, CDR2 YFSETQ. V was clipped by 10 bases and J by 5 bases, with 20 bases between them. The CDR3 consists of 14 residues. In nucleotides, the CDR3 is TGCGCCTCCTACCAGGAGGGCCAGGTAGATACGCAGTATTTT. This gives the protein CASYQEGQVDTQYF.

This sequence joins TRBV6-6 and TRBJ1-3; D perhaps matches TRBD1 (6 bases). The length of the CDR3 is 16 residues. The germline V gene has CDR1 MNHNY and CDR2 SVGAGI (reference sequence). V lost 2 bases and J 2 bases, leaving 13 bases between the germline ends. CDR3 sequence (DNA): TGTGCCAGCAGTTACACAGGGAGCGGGCCTGGAAACACCATATATTTT. Translating it yields CASSYTGSGPGNTIYF.

The rearrangement links TRBV11-2 to TRBJ2-1; D call uncertain. The CDR3 covers 13 residues. V lost 3 bases and J lost 6, with 9 bases in between. Germline CDR1 SGHAT, CDR2 FQNNGV. CDR3: CASSLWTANEQFF. CDR3 sequence (DNA): TGTGCCAGCAGCTTGTGGACGGCCAATGAGCAGTTCTTC.

This chain joins TRBV7-6 and TRBJ2-7; D is perhaps TRBD2 (7 bases). The CDR3 extends over 13 amino acids. The germline V gene encodes CDR1 SGHVS and CDR2 FNYEAQ. V lost 5 bases to trimming and J lost 4 bases, with 12 bases between them. CDR3 residues: CASSQGGGYEQYF. Written as DNA, the CDR3 is TGTGCCAGCAGCCAAGGGGGGGGTTACGAGCAGTACTTC.

This chain connects TRBV18 to TRBJ2-5, with TRBD1 as a possible D gene (6 bases). The CDR3 is made up of 15 amino acids. V was clipped by 3 bases and J by 5 bases, with 16 bases between them. Germline V gene lookup returns CDR1 KGHSH and CDR2 LQKENI. The CDR3 loop is CASSPQGFSPETQYF. As DNA, the CDR3 is TGTGCCAGCTCACCCCAGGGGTTTAGCCCGGAGACCCAGTACTTC.

Note on this clone: The sample has other DNA sequences that encode this CDR3 too. The chain combines TRBV29-1 with TRBJ2-2, with TRBD1 matching over 8 bases. CDR3 length: 14 residues. Germline trimming cut 1 base from V and 5 bases from J; bases unmatched to any gene: 3. Germline values: CDR1 SQVTM, CDR2 ANQGSEA. CDR3 coding DNA: TGCAGCGTTGAAGCAGGGGGCTGGACCGGGGAGCTGTTTTTT. Protein sequence: CSVEAGGWTGELFF.